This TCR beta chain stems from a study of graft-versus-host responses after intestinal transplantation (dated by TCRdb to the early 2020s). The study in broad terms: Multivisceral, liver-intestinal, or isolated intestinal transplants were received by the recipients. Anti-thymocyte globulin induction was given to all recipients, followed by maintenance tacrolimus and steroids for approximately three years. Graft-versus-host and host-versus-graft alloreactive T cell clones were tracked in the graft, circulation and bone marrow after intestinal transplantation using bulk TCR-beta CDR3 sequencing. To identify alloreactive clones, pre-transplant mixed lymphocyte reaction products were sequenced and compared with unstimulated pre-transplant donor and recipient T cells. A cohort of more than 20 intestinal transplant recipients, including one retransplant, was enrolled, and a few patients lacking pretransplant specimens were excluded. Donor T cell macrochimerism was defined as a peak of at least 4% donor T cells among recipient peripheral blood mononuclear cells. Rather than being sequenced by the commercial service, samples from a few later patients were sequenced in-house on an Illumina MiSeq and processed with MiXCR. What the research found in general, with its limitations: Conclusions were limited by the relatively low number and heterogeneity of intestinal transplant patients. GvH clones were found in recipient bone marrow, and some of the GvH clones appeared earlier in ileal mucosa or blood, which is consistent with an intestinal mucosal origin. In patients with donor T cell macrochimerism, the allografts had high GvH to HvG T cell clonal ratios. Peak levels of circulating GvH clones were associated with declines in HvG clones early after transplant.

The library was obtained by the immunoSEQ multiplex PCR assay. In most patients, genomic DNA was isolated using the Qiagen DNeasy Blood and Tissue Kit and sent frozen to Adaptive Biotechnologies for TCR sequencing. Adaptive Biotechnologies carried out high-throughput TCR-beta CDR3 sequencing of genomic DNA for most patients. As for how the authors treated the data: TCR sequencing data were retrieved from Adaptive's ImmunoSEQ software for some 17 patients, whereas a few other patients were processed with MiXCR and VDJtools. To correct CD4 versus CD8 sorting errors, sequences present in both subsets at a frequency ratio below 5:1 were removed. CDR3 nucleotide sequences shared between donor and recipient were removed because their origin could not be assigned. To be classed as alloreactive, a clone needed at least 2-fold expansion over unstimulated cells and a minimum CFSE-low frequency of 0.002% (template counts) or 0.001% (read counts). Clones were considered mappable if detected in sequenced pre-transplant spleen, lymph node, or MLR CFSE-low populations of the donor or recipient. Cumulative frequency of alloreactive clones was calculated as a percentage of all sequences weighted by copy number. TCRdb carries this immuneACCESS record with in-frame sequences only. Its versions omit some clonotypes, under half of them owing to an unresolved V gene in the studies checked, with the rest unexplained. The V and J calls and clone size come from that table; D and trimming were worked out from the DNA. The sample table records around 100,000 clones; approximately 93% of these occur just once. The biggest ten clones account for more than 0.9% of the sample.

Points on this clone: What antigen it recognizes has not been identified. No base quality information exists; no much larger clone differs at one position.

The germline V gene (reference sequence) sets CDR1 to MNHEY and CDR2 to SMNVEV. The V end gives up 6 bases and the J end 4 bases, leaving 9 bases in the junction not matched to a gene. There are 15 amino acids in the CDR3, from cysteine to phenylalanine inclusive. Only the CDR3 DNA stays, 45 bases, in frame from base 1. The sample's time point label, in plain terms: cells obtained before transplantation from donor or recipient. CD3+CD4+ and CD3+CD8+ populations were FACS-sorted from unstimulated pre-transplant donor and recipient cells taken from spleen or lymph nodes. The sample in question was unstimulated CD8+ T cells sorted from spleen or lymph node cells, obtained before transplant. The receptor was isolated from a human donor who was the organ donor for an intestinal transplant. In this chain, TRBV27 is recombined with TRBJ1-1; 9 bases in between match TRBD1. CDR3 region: CASSLTGGGITEAFF. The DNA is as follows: TGTGCCAGCAGCCTGACAGGGGGGGGCATCACTGAAGCTTTCTTT.